One sample yielded the 17 T cell receptor beta chains listed below, sequenced in a study of OX40 agonist ivuxolimab in advanced cancers. The receptor library was made with the immunoSEQ multiplex PCR assay. TCRdb limited this immuneACCESS table to in-frame rearrangements with V and J called. A share of clones is missing; checked studies link under half to unresolved V genes, and the rest is unexplained. The sample table contains some 11,000 clones; only one count was recorded for roughly 70% of them. Approximately 40% of the sample is held by the ten biggest clonotypes. The sample in question was CD4+ or CD8+ T cells sorted from blood, obtained in a trial of the OX40 agonist ivuxolimab. These receptor sequences come from an adult with an advanced solid tumor such as melanoma, head and neck, liver or kidney cancer.

The rearrangement links TRBV9 to TRBJ2-7; perhaps TRBD2 as D (6 bases). Trimming removed 0 bases from V and 2 bases from J, with 9 bases in between. This CDR3 has 14 residues. The germline CDR1 and CDR2 sequences are SGDLS and YYNGEE. This CDR3 is CASSVGGGPYEQYF. For the CDR3, the DNA is TGTGCCAGCAGCGTAGGGGGAGGCCCCTACGAGCAGTACTTC.

The chain couples TRBV9 to TRBJ1-1; the D gene is possibly TRBD1 (5 bases). This CDR3 region has 14 residues. V was cut by 4 bases and J by 1 base, with 11 bases left in between. CDR1 and CDR2 from the germline V gene are SGDLS and YYNGEE. CDR3 sequence: CASSPPGRNTEAFF. The CDR3 region has the DNA TGTGCCAGCAGCCCCCCAGGGAGGAACACTGAAGCTTTCTTT.

The V call is TRBV7-9, the J call TRBJ2-7, with TRBD2 matching over 9 bases. CDR1 SEHNR and CDR2 FQNEAQ come from the germline V gene (reference sequence). This CDR3 is built from 15 residues. V gave up 5 bases and J gave up 1 base; unmatched junction bases: 6. CDR3 loop: CASSPRTSGSYEQYF. CDR3 DNA: TGTGCCAGCAGCCCCCGAACTAGCGGGTCCTACGAGCAGTACTTC.

The V and J genes are TRBV14 and TRBJ2-5; 7 bases line up with TRBD1. CDR3 length equals 17 residues. Unmatched junction bases numbered 11, after V lost 4 bases and J lost 0 bases. Germline CDR1 and CDR2: SGHDN and FVKESK. The CDR3 DNA follows: TGTGCCAGCAGCCTGAAAGACAGGGACGTTTACCAAGAGACCCAGTACTTC. Translation gives CASSLKDRDVYQETQYF.

CDR3 nucleotide sequence: TGTGCCAGCAGCTTGTCCGGGACAGGGGGCTCAGATACGCAGTATTTT. Protein: CASSLSGTGGSDTQYF. This sequence joins TRBV7-3 and TRBJ2-3; 12 nucleotides agree with TRBD1. The CDR3 is 16 residues long. Looked up from germline, CDR1 is SGHTA and CDR2 is FQGTGA. The V gene end was trimmed by 3 bases and the J gene end by 4 bases; junction bases not matched to a gene: 5. Looking up the rest from reference TRBV7-3 and TRBJ2-3 gives the full variable domain: GAGVSQTPSNKVTEKGKYVELRCDPISGHTALYWYRQSLGQGPEFLIYFQGTGAADDSGLPNDRFFAVRPEGSVSTLKIQRTERGDSAVYLCASSLSGTGGSDTQYFGPGTRLTVL.

V is TRBV13 and J is TRBJ2-2; no firm D call. Germline loops: CDR1 PRHDT, CDR2 FYEKMQ (reference sequence). V lost 6 bases and J lost 0, with 17 bases in between. The CDR3 covers 17 residues. The CDR3 protein is CASSFRLSDPNTGELFF. The CDR3, as DNA: TGTGCCAGCAGTTTTCGTTTGAGCGACCCGAACACCGGGGAGCTGTTTTTT. The full variable domain, in which reference TRBV13 and TRBJ2-2 provide the parts outside the CDR3, is AAGVIQSPRHLIKEKRETATLKCYPIPRHDTVYWYQQGPGQDPQFLISFYEKMQSDKGSIPDRFSAQQFSDYHSELNMSSLELGDSALYFCASSFRLSDPNTGELFFGEGSRLTVL.

The chain uses TRBV4-3 and TRBJ2-7, with D possibly being TRBD2 (5 bases). Germline V lookup: CDR1 LGHNA, CDR2 YSLEER. The CDR3 loop spans 17 amino acids. The V end lost 1 base, the J end lost 0 bases, and 16 bases lay between the germline ends. The CDR3 coding sequence is TGCGCCAGCAGCCAAGGGGAACCGGGGTATCCCTCCTACGAGCAGTACTTC. Translated: CASSQGEPGYPSYEQYF.

The chain employs TRBV9 and TRBJ2-2, with 12 bases that match TRBD2. CDR3 length equals 17 residues. The germline V gene has CDR1 SGDLS and CDR2 YYNGEE. The ends lost 3 bases at V and 2 bases at J; junction bases unmatched: 5. The CDR3 here is CASSAGLAGLNTGELFF. The CDR3 coding sequence is TGTGCCAGCAGCGCGGGACTAGCGGGCCTAAACACCGGGGAGCTGTTTTTT.

J is TRBJ2-7 and V is TRBV4-1; D possibly corresponds to TRBD2 (5 bases). Germline values: CDR1 MGHRA, CDR2 YSYEKL. The CDR3 totals 14 residues. With 2 bases removed from V and 2 bases from J, the gap between germline ends came to 10 bases. The CDR3 DNA reads as TGCGCCAGCAGCCAACTTAGCGTGACCTACGAGCAGTACTTC. Translated, it gives CASSQLSVTYEQYF.

The chain is built from TRBV30 and TRBJ2-7, with unresolved D. Trimming removed 0 bases at V and 6 bases at J, with 9 bases between. CDR1 is GTSNPN, CDR2 SVGIG, per germline (reference sequence). There are 12 residues in the CDR3. CDR3 coding DNA: TGTGCCTGGAGTGTCGCCGGGTTCGAGCAGTACTTC. Translating it yields CAWSVAGFEQYF.

The table lists this clone with a count of one. This chain links TRBV28 with TRBJ2-3; D gene ambiguous. This CDR3 has 14 amino acids. The V end lost 3 bases, the J end lost 2 bases, and 9 bases lay between the germline ends. Germline CDR1 reads MDHEN; CDR2 reads SYDVKM. This chain's CDR3 is CASSLSVDTDTQYF. The CDR3, as DNA: TGTGCCAGCAGTTTGTCCGTGGACACAGATACGCAGTATTTT.

The genes are TRBV7-6 and TRBJ2-1; 10 bases agree with TRBD2. The CDR3 totals 19 residues. The germline V gene has CDR1 SGHVS and CDR2 FNYEAQ. V gave up 5 bases and J gave up 7 bases; unmatched junction bases: 20. Here the CDR3 reads CASSLGVAGGSPFGNEQFF. CDR3 nucleotides: TGTGCCAGCAGCCTCGGGGTAGCGGGAGGTTCCCCCTTCGGAAATGAGCAGTTCTTC.

The V gene is TRBV6-6, the J gene TRBJ2-3; no clear D gene. Germline V lookup: CDR1 MNHNY, CDR2 SVGAGI (reference sequence). The V end lost 3 bases, the J end lost 3 bases, and 13 bases lay between the germline ends. The CDR3 length is 15 residues. The CDR3 nucleotides read TGTGCCAGCAGTTATTCCCGGGCCATAACAGATACGCAGTATTTT. Translated, it gives CASSYSRAITDTQYF.

This chain connects TRBV10-2 to TRBJ2-4; D is possibly TRBD1 (6 bases). Germline CDR1 reads WSHSY; CDR2 reads SAAADI. This CDR3 has 14 residues. The V and J ends lost 8 bases and 4 bases respectively, with 15 bases between them. The CDR3: CASCRDNYKNIQYF. As DNA, the CDR3 is TGCGCCAGCTGCCGGGACAACTATAAAAACATTCAGTACTTC.

There are a few counts of this clone. The chain recombines TRBV4-2 with TRBJ2-3, with D unclear. Germline CDR1 and CDR2: LGHNA and YNFKEQ. The CDR3 has 14 amino acids. Trimming left V 1 base short and J 2 bases short, with 7 bases between. CDR3 DNA sequence: TGTGCCAGCAGCCAAGGAAGGGACACAGATACGCAGTATTTT. Amino acid sequence: CASSQGRDTDTQYF.

The chain couples TRBV7-3 to TRBJ2-2; 8 bases are shared with TRBD2. The CDR3 loop spans 16 amino acids. V lost 6 bases and J lost 5; bases outside the gene matches: 11. Per germline, CDR1 SGHTA and CDR2 FQGTGA. CDR3 coding DNA: TGTGCCAGCAGTTTAGCGCCAGCGGGAGTGACCGGGGAGCTGTTTTTT. Protein sequence: CASSLAPAGVTGELFF. Supplemented by reference TRBV7-3 and TRBJ2-2, the full variable domain reads GAGVSQTPSNKVTEKGKYVELRCDPISGHTALYWYRQSLGQGPEFLIYFQGTGAADDSGLPNDRFFAVRPEGSVSTLKIQRTERGDSAVYLCASSLAPAGVTGELFFGEGSRLTVL.

The chain is built from TRBV10-3 and TRBJ1-1; D is ambiguous. Trimming pared 7 bases from V and 0 bases from J, leaving 21 bases between. Germline V CDR1 and CDR2: ENHRY, SYGVKD. The CDR3 runs to 17 residues. CDR3 bases: TGTGCCATCACCACGGAGATCGACCTCAACATGAACACTGAAGCTTTCTTT. Translation: CAITTEIDLNMNTEAFF.